These 29 T cell receptor beta chains came from one sample sequenced in a study of T cells after yellow fever vaccination. TCRdb re-called the 5' RACE reads through MiXCR, storing one row per CDR3 protein. The sample records some 560,000 distinct CDR3 sequences, around 16% being singletons. The source was PBMCs, collected 5 to 6 days after the first yellow fever vaccination. The receptor set was obtained from a young man who received the YFV17D yellow fever vaccine.

CDR3 coding DNA: TGCGCCATACTAATCACAGGGGAGGAGGGCACAGATACGCAGTATTTT. It codes for CAILITGEEGTDTQYF. The chain employs TRBV5-1 and TRBJ2-3; D is possibly TRBD1 (7 bases). From germline, CDR1 is SGHRS and CDR2 YFSETQ. Trimming shortened V by 9 bases and J by 1 base, and 21 bases separated the two germline ends. The CDR3 contains 16 residues.

This chain uses TRBV20-1 with TRBJ2-3; 8 bases map to TRBD2. V gave up 6 bases and J gave up 2 bases; unmatched junction bases: 10. This CDR3 has 15 residues. Looked up from germline, CDR1 is DFQATT and CDR2 is SNEGSKA (reference sequence). CDR3 sequence: CSAANPAGATDTQYF. The CDR3 nucleotides are TGCAGTGCAGCGAACCCAGCGGGAGCCACAGATACGCAGTATTTT.

This clonotype was detected many times. J is TRBJ2-7 and V is TRBV20-1; D is unclear. Trimming removed 0 bases at V and 1 base at J, with 10 bases between. Germline V gene data show CDR1 as DFQATT and CDR2 as SNEGSKA (reference sequence). The CDR3 loop spans 14 amino acids. The CDR3 reads CSARDFRLSYEQYF. The CDR3 nucleotides read TGCAGTGCTAGAGATTTTAGACTTTCCTACGAGCAGTACTTC.

In its sample, this clonotype was seen a few times. The rearrangement links TRBV7-8 to TRBJ2-3; D gene unclear. The CDR3 extends over 11 amino acids. V was pared by 4 bases and J by 5 bases, with 4 bases between. Germline values: CDR1 SGHVS, CDR2 FQNEAQ. As DNA, the CDR3 is TGTGCCAGCAGCTCGATAGATACGCAGTATTTT. This sequence encodes CASSSIDTQYF.

The chain couples TRBV7-2 to TRBJ1-4, with 7 bases lining up with TRBD1. V lost 2 bases, J lost 7 bases, and 10 bases stayed unmatched. This CDR3 is 16 amino acids long. The germline gives CDR1 SGHTA, CDR2 FQGNSA. CDR3 sequence: CASSLFPGGEGEKLFF. The CDR3 bases are TGTGCCAGCAGCTTATTCCCAGGGGGAGAGGGTGAAAAACTGTTTTTT.

The V gene is TRBV5-1, the J gene TRBJ2-2, with TRBD2 matching 8 bases. From germline, CDR1 is SGHRS and CDR2 YFSETQ. There are 17 residues in the CDR3. After removal of 3 bases from V and 0 bases from J, the junction contained 7 bases not matched to a gene. CDR3 DNA sequence: TGCGCCAGCAGCTCGTATACTAGCGGTACGAACACCGGGGAGCTGTTTTTT. Protein product: CASSSYTSGTNTGELFF.

V is TRBV5-1 and J is TRBJ2-2, with 10 bases fitting TRBD1. V shed 4 bases, J shed 5 bases, and the junction held 14 bases outside the gene matches. Per germline, CDR1 SGHRS and CDR2 YFSETQ. The CDR3 length is 18 residues. DNA for the CDR3: TGCGCCAGCAGCCAGAAGACAGGGGGCGCGATGACTACCGGGGAGCTGTTTTTT. Its translation is CASSQKTGGAMTTGELFF.

This clonotype appeared a single time. The chain is built from TRBV4-2 and TRBJ2-3; 10 positions match TRBD1. The CDR3 extends over 22 amino acids. V shed 4 bases and J 2 bases; nucleotides not matched to a gene: 24. CDR1 LGHNA and CDR2 YNFKEQ come from the germline V gene. CDR3 bases: TGTGCCAGCAGCCCGGGACAGGGGTTTTGGGGGACCAGTGTTCCCCACACAGATACGCAGTATTTT. Encoded protein: CASSPGQGFWGTSVPHTDTQYF.

There are many counts of this clonotype. CDR3 DNA sequence: TGCGCCAGCAGCCAGGGACAGGGCTACAATGAGCAGTTCTTC. Protein: CASSQGQGYNEQFF. The rearrangement links TRBV4-3 to TRBJ2-1; 9 nucleotides line up with TRBD1. This CDR3 has 14 amino acids. The V segment lost 3 bases and the J segment 3 bases; nucleotides outside the gene matches: 0. CDR1 is LGHNA, CDR2 YSLEER, per germline.

This clonotype has a handful of counts. The chain couples TRBV28 to TRBJ1-2; TRBD1 is a possible D gene (6 bases). V lost 7 bases and J lost 4, with 16 bases in between. CDR3 length: 14 amino acids. CDR1 is MDHEN, CDR2 SYDVKM, per germline. The chain's CDR3 is CASTASGAIYGYTF. The CDR3 DNA sequence: TGTGCCAGCACCGCATCAGGGGCAATCTATGGCTACACCTTC.

This clonotype was observed a few times. V is TRBV6-1 and J is TRBJ2-3, with 9 bases aligning to TRBD2. CDR3 length equals 17 residues. J lost 1 base, V lost 4 bases, and 9 bases had no gene match. Germline loops: CDR1 MNHNS, CDR2 SASEGT. In DNA, the CDR3 is TGTGCCAGCAGTGGGGCGGGGGGGACAAGGGGCACAGATACGCAGTATTTT. This codes for CASSGAGGTRGTDTQYF.

This clonotype was found a few times. This sequence joins TRBV27 and TRBJ2-7; 11 nucleotides line up with TRBD1. Looked up from germline, CDR1 is MNHEY and CDR2 is SMNVEV (reference sequence). V lost 6 bases to trimming and J lost 1 base; unmatched junction nucleotides: 5. The CDR3 is made up of 15 amino acids. The CDR3 nucleotides read TGTGCCAGCAGACCCGGGACAGGGGGTTCCTACGAGCAGTACTTC. This encodes CASRPGTGGSYEQYF.

The DNA of the CDR3 is TGTGCCAGCAGACTCCGGACAGGTCGGACGAGCTATAATTCACCCCTCCACTTT. This gives the protein CASRLRTGRTSYNSPLHF. This chain links TRBV11-2 with TRBJ1-6; 7 bases line up with TRBD1. CDR3 length: 18 residues. The J segment lost 3 bases and the V segment lost 6 bases, leaving 14 bases of the junction unmatched. CDR1 SGHAT and CDR2 FQNNGV come from the germline V gene.

This clonotype has more than one count but fewer than ten. The chain uses TRBV4-1 and TRBJ2-1, with 11 positions matching TRBD2. The V and J ends lost 2 bases and 4 bases, in that order; junction bases with no gene match: 4. This CDR3 is built from 16 residues. CDR1 and CDR2 from the germline V gene are MGHRA and YSYEKL. The DNA for the CDR3 is TGCGCCAGCAGCCAATTAGCGGGGGGGCCTTACAATGAGCAGTTCTTC. It specifies CASSQLAGGPYNEQFF.

This clonotype has only a few counts. V gene TRBV7-9 combines with J gene TRBJ2-7, with D possibly matching TRBD1 (6 bases). The CDR3 has 14 residues. CDR1 and CDR2 (germline): SEHNR, FQNEAQ (reference sequence). With 3 bases removed from V and 6 bases from J, the gap between germline ends came to 15 bases. The CDR3 region is CASSFVHRVGEQYF. CDR3 nucleotides: TGTGCCAGCAGCTTCGTCCACAGGGTAGGCGAGCAGTACTTC.

The rearrangement joins TRBV24-1 to TRBJ2-5; D is possibly TRBD2 (5 bases). This CDR3 spans 14 amino acids. From germline, CDR1 is KGHDR and CDR2 SFDVKD. The V gene lost 2 bases and the J gene lost 5 bases, with 11 bases spanning the gap. For the CDR3, the DNA is TGTGCCACCAGTGATTCCTCAGCGGCGGAGACCCAGTACTTC. Encoded protein: CATSDSSAAETQYF.

The chain recombines TRBV7-9 with TRBJ1-1; possibly TRBD1 for D (6 bases). This CDR3 has 15 amino acids. The V end was cut by 5 bases, the J end by 5 bases, with 18 bases between. CDR1 and CDR2 from the germline V gene are SEHNR and FQNEAQ (reference sequence). Here the CDR3 reads CASSPRNREWTEAFF. The CDR3 bases are TGTGCCAGCAGCCCCCGGAACAGGGAATGGACTGAAGCTTTCTTT.

This clonotype was seen repeatedly, ten times or more. CDR3 loop: CASSLRGTASYEQYF. CDR3 in DNA: TGTGCCAGCAGTCTAAGGGGGACGGCGTCCTACGAGCAGTACTTC. The chain links TRBV12-3 or TRBV12-4 to TRBJ2-7, with D possibly being TRBD1 (6 bases). Deletions cut 5 bases from V and 1 base from J, with 15 bases between. The CDR3 contains 15 residues.

The CDR3 bases are TGTGCCACCAGTGATTCGGACCGTTCCTATGGCTACACCTTC. It translates to CATSDSDRSYGYTF. The chain uses TRBV24-1 and TRBJ1-2; no reliable D call. The CDR3 contains 14 residues. V lost 2 bases and J lost 4, with 10 bases in between. Looked up from germline, CDR1 is KGHDR and CDR2 is SFDVKD.

The chain is built from TRBV10-1 and TRBJ2-3; TRBD1 aligns across 10 bases. Germline values: CDR1 WNHNN, CDR2 SYGVQD (reference sequence). V was clipped by 6 bases and J by 3 bases; unmatched bases: 9. This CDR3 has 16 residues. The DNA for the CDR3 is TGCGCCAGCAGCCCCGGGACAGGGGCGGTAACAGATACGCAGTATTTT. Its protein product is CASSPGTGAVTDTQYF.

This CDR3 is CAIRRVSGTDTEAFF. As DNA, the CDR3 is TGTGCCATCAGGAGGGTGTCGGGTACAGACACTGAAGCTTTCTTT. The genes are TRBV10-3 and TRBJ1-1, with unresolved D. CDR1 is ENHRY and CDR2 is SYGVKD in the germline V gene. V shed 6 bases and J shed 3 bases, with 17 bases lying between them. CDR3 length: 15 amino acids.

The chain has TRBV12-3 or TRBV12-4 and TRBJ1-2; D possibly corresponds to TRBD1 (5 bases). Trimming shortened V by 5 bases and J by 4 bases, and 14 bases separated the two germline ends. CDR3 size: 14 residues. This chain's CDR3 is CASSQRTGAYGYTF. Here the CDR3 DNA reads TGTGCCAGCAGTCAAAGGACCGGGGCCTATGGCTACACCTTC.

V and J are TRBV19 and TRBJ2-3; 9 nucleotides agree with TRBD1. Trimming at V came to 6 bases and at J to 5 bases, leaving 3 bases not matched to a gene. The germline CDR1 and CDR2 sequences are LNHDA and SQIVND (reference sequence). The CDR3 loop spans 13 amino acids. In DNA form, the CDR3 reads TGTGCCAGTAGGGACAGGGGAGGAGATACGCAGTATTTT. Residues: CASRDRGGDTQYF.

V and J are TRBV4-3 and TRBJ1-6; D possibly corresponds to TRBD1 (5 bases). Trimming removed 0 bases at V and 7 bases at J, with 10 bases between. This CDR3 has 15 residues. Germline loops: CDR1 LGHNA, CDR2 YSLEER. CDR3 bases: TGCGCCAGCAGCCAAGAGGCAGGGTGGAATTCACCCCTCCACTTT. Residues: CASSQEAGWNSPLHF.

In this sample, this clonotype turned up many times. V is TRBV7-3 and J is TRBJ2-2; possibly TRBD1 or TRBD2 for D (5 bases each). There are 14 residues in the CDR3. Looked up from germline, CDR1 is SGHTA and CDR2 is FQGTGA. Trimming pared 2 bases from V and 4 bases from J, leaving 8 bases between. The DNA for the CDR3 is TGTGCCAGCAGCTTATCGGGGACCACCGGGGAGCTGTTTTTT. As protein: CASSLSGTTGELFF.

The V gene is TRBV19, the J gene TRBJ1-3, with TRBD1 matching over 7 bases. V lost 9 bases to trimming and J lost 4 bases; unmatched junction nucleotides: 12. The germline gives CDR1 LNHDA, CDR2 SQIVND (reference sequence). This CDR3 has 15 residues. This CDR3 is CASHLLRGSGNTIYF. CDR3 DNA: TGTGCCAGCCATCTCCTCAGGGGGAGCGGAAACACCATATATTTT.

V usage is TRBV4-1 and J usage is TRBJ2-3; D remains ambiguous. V lost 0 bases, J lost 0 bases, and 25 bases lay in between. This CDR3 is built from 21 residues. CDR1 and CDR2 (germline): MGHRA, YSYEKL. CDR3: CASSQDPLVGPKQASTDTQYF. The CDR3, as DNA: TGCGCCAGCAGCCAAGATCCCCTCGTTGGGCCTAAGCAGGCTAGCACAGATACGCAGTATTTT.

The chain has TRBV7-9 and TRBJ2-3; D might be TRBD1 (5 bases). The V gene's germline CDR1 is SEHNR and CDR2 FQNEAQ (reference sequence). This CDR3 has 12 residues. Trimming took off 7 bases at V and 5 bases at J, with 10 bases between the two ends. The CDR3 region is CASTPTGDTQYF. CDR3 nucleotide sequence: TGTGCCAGCACCCCTACAGGAGATACGCAGTATTTT.

The chain has TRBV18 and TRBJ1-2; D not certain. Deletions cut 3 bases from V and 2 bases from J, with 13 bases between. This CDR3 contains 15 residues. Germline V gives CDR1 KGHSH, CDR2 LQKENI. The CDR3 DNA reads TGTGCCAGCTCACCGCCAAGAGAGCCAAACTATGGCTACACCTTC. This codes for CASSPPREPNYGYTF. Full variable domain (outside the CDR3, taken from reference TRBV18 and TRBJ1-2): NAGVMQNPRHLVRRRGQEARLRCSPMKGHSHVYWYRQLPEEGLKFMVYLQKENIIDESGMPKERFSAEFPKEGPSILRIQQVVRGDSAAYFCASSPPREPNYGYTFGSGTRLTVV.